This entry lists 28 T cell receptor beta chains sequenced from one sample in a study of blood T cell repertoires in COVID-19. Repertoires were generated with immunoSEQ multiplex PCR, while TCRdb's copy carries only in-frame clones and drops some. The sample includes about 200,000 clones, nearly 90% of them seen just once. Sequencing was performed on peripheral blood. These receptors were taken from a man aged 60 to 69 with active or convalescent COVID-19.

The chain has TRBV7-3 and TRBJ2-1; TRBD2 matches at 9 bases. CDR1 and CDR2 from the germline V gene are SGHTA and FQGTGA. The V gene end was trimmed by 5 bases and the J gene end by 4 bases; junction bases not matched to a gene: 6. The CDR3 covers 15 residues. The CDR3 DNA follows: TGTGCCAGCAGCCCCGGGGCGGGGGGGTACAATGAGCAGTTCTTC. This translates into CASSPGAGGYNEQFF.

The chain employs TRBV6-2 or TRBV6-3 and TRBJ2-5; the match to TRBD2 covers 8 bases. Unmatched junction bases numbered 3, after V lost 0 bases and J lost 0 bases. Germline CDR1 MNHEY, CDR2 SVGEGT. CDR3 size: 16 residues. The CDR3, as DNA: TGTGCCAGCAGTTACTCGCTAGCGGGCTACCAAGAGACCCAGTACTTC. Residues: CASSYSLAGYQETQYF.

The chain uses TRBV7-9 and TRBJ1-1; no firm D call. CDR1 is SEHNR, CDR2 FQNEAQ, per germline (reference sequence). This CDR3 has 13 amino acids. The V and J ends lost 6 bases and 11 bases respectively, with 19 bases between them. The CDR3 bases are TGTGCCAGCAGTCCTGGAAGTTGGGCCGCGGCTTTCTTT. Protein sequence: CASSPGSWAAAFF.

The chain joins TRBV24-1 to TRBJ1-2, with D possibly matching TRBD1 (5 bases). The CDR3 contains 15 residues. Per the germline V gene, CDR1 is KGHDR and CDR2 is SFDVKD. V lost 0 bases and J 8 bases, leaving 15 bases between the germline ends. The CDR3 sequence is CATSDLAGKVRGYTF. Written as DNA, the CDR3 is TGTGCCACCAGTGATTTGGCAGGGAAAGTTAGAGGCTACACCTTC.

The V call is TRBV9, the J call TRBJ1-2, with D perhaps matching TRBD1 (6 bases). Trimming removed 7 bases at V and 0 bases at J, with 13 bases between. From germline, CDR1 is SGDLS and CDR2 YYNGEE. The CDR3 sequence is 14 residues long. The CDR3 is CASSLDRANYGYTF. The DNA of the CDR3 is TGTGCCAGCTCATTGGACAGAGCTAACTATGGCTACACCTTC. The full variable domain, rest sourced from reference TRBV9 and TRBJ1-2, is DSGVTQTPKHLITATGQRVTLRCSPRSGDLSVYWYQQSLDQGLQFLIQYYNGEERAKGNILERFSAQQFPDLHSELNLSSLELGDSALYFCASSLDRANYGYTFGSGTRLTVV.

This clone was seen just once. The V and J genes are TRBV2 and TRBJ1-5; a weak D match, TRBD1 (5 bases). V was clipped by 7 bases and J by 7 bases, with 17 bases between them. This CDR3 spans 14 amino acids. From germline, CDR1 is SNHLY and CDR2 FYNNEI. In DNA, the CDR3 is TGTGCCAGCAATTCGCAGGGTAGAGGACAGCCCCAGCATTTT. It translates to CASNSQGRGQPQHF.

The sample holds one count of this clone. This chain uses TRBV19 with TRBJ2-2; a possible D gene is TRBD1 (6 bases). This CDR3 has 16 residues. Germline CDR1 reads LNHDA; CDR2 reads SQIVND (reference sequence). V gave up 5 bases and J gave up 1 base, with 14 bases separating them. CDR3 nucleotide sequence: TGTGCCAGTAGTGATTTAGGGGGTAGGAACACCGGGGAGCTGTTTTTT. Its translation is CASSDLGGRNTGELFF.

V and J are TRBV4-2 and TRBJ2-7, with 8 bases identical to TRBD1. The CDR3 totals 14 residues. V shed 0 bases, J shed 3 bases, and the junction held 1 base outside the gene matches. Germline values: CDR1 LGHNA, CDR2 YNFKEQ. The CDR3 sequence: CASSQDDRGYEQYF. The CDR3 nucleotides are TGTGCCAGCAGCCAAGACGACAGGGGCTACGAGCAGTACTTC.

V is TRBV4-2 and J is TRBJ2-7, with TRBD2 identical over 8 bases. Trimming at V came to 1 base and at J to 4 bases, leaving 6 bases not matched to a gene. The CDR3 is 15 residues long. The germline V gene encodes CDR1 LGHNA and CDR2 YNFKEQ. As DNA, the CDR3 is TGTGCCAGCAGCCAAGCCCAGGGCGGGGGGTACGAGCAGTACTTC. It codes for CASSQAQGGGYEQYF.

The rearrangement links TRBV5-1 to TRBJ2-5; 9 nucleotides agree with TRBD2. The CDR3 extends over 17 amino acids. Germline lookup yields CDR1 SGHRS and CDR2 YFSETQ. V lost 4 bases, J lost 2 bases, and 12 bases stayed unmatched. CDR3 loop: CASSHPPRGGRQETQYF. CDR3 sequence (DNA): TGCGCCAGCAGCCACCCCCCGCGGGGGGGCCGGCAAGAGACCCAGTACTTC.

The chain uses TRBV7-3 and TRBJ2-2, with 7 nucleotides matching TRBD1. V lost 3 bases and J lost 7; bases outside the gene matches: 5. The germline V gene encodes CDR1 SGHTA and CDR2 FQGTGA. The CDR3 contains 14 residues. CDR3 amino acids: CASSFDRADGELFF. The CDR3 nucleotides read TGTGCCAGCAGCTTCGACAGGGCGGACGGGGAGCTGTTTTTT.

J is TRBJ2-2 and V is TRBV5-1; 9 positions match TRBD1. The ends lost 2 bases at V and 4 bases at J; junction bases unmatched: 3. CDR3 length equals 15 residues. Germline CDR1 reads SGHRS; CDR2 reads YFSETQ. The CDR3 protein is CASSFDRGFTGELFF. CDR3 bases: TGCGCCAGCAGCTTTGACAGGGGGTTCACCGGGGAGCTGTTTTTT. Full variable domain (outside the CDR3, taken from reference TRBV5-1 and TRBJ2-2): KAGVTQTPRYLIKTRGQQVTLSCSPISGHRSVSWYQQTPGQGLQFLFEYFSETQRNKGNFPGRFSGRQFSNSRSEMNVSTLELGDSALYLCASSFDRGFTGELFFGEGSRLTVL.

The CDR3 nucleotides read TGTGCCAGCAGCTTAGCGCGGCCTAGCGGGGGGAACGCAAAGACCCAGTACTTC. The encoded protein is CASSLARPSGGNAKTQYF. The chain has TRBV7-7 and TRBJ2-5; 11 bases line up with TRBD2. This CDR3 region has 18 residues. V gave up 0 bases and J gave up 6 bases; unmatched junction bases: 12. Germline CDR1 SSHAT, CDR2 FNYEAQ (reference sequence).

The chain combines TRBV6-5 with TRBJ1-5; no clear D. Per germline, CDR1 MNHEY and CDR2 SVGAGI. V was trimmed by 4 bases and J by 4 bases, leaving 14 bases between them. The CDR3 totals 15 residues. CDR3: CASSFNRLRNQPQHF. The CDR3 region has the DNA TGTGCCAGCAGTTTTAACAGACTAAGGAATCAGCCCCAGCATTTT.

The CDR3 loop is CASSLGPEYNEQFF. In DNA form, the CDR3 reads TGTGCCAGCAGCTTAGGGCCAGAATACAATGAGCAGTTCTTC. This chain connects TRBV11-1 to TRBJ2-1; D unclear. From germline, CDR1 is SGHAT and CDR2 FQDESV (reference sequence). CDR3 length equals 14 residues. The germline V and J ends were trimmed by 1 base and 4 bases, with 8 bases remaining between them.

The chain is built from TRBV6-5 and TRBJ2-5, with D possibly matching TRBD1 (6 bases). The CDR3 has 14 amino acids. Germline CDR1 MNHEY, CDR2 SVGAGI. V was pared by 9 bases and J by 5 bases, with 19 bases between. The CDR3 sequence: CASGLGGIGETQYF. In nucleotides, the CDR3 is TGTGCCAGTGGCCTAGGGGGTATAGGGGAGACCCAGTACTTC.

The chain couples TRBV11-2 to TRBJ2-1; 8 nucleotides agree with TRBD1. CDR1 is SGHAT and CDR2 is FQNNGV in the germline V gene. CDR3 length: 15 amino acids. The junction had 2 bases not matched to a gene; V was cut back by 0 bases and J by 4 bases. DNA of the CDR3: TGTGCCAGCAGCTTAGACAGGGGGCAGTACAATGAGCAGTTCTTC. Translation gives CASSLDRGQYNEQFF.

V is TRBV5-1 and J is TRBJ1-4; D is unresolved. Trimming removed 4 bases at V and 3 bases at J, with 7 bases between. This CDR3 has 13 residues. In germline, CDR1 is SGHRS, CDR2 YFSETQ. CDR3 sequence (DNA): TGCGCCAGCAGCCCGTCGTCTAATGAAAAACTGTTTTTT. Translated: CASSPSSNEKLFF.

The chain couples TRBV7-6 to TRBJ2-3; 9 nucleotides line up with TRBD2. Trimming removed 3 bases from V and 5 bases from J; junction bases left unmatched: 6. This CDR3 has 15 amino acids. Germline CDR1 SGHVS, CDR2 FNYEAQ. The CDR3 protein is CASSFLGLALDTQYF. In DNA, the CDR3 is TGTGCCAGCAGCTTTTTGGGACTAGCCCTAGATACGCAGTATTTT.

This clone has a handful of counts. This rearrangement joins TRBV30 to TRBJ1-5, with 7 positions matching TRBD1. V lost 2 bases and J lost 2; bases outside the gene matches: 6. Germline V gene lookup returns CDR1 GTSNPN and CDR2 SVGIG (reference sequence). The CDR3 consists of 15 residues. The CDR3 DNA reads TGTGCCTGGAGTCAGGGGGTGGGGGGCAATCAGCCCCAGCATTTT. Translated, it gives CAWSQGVGGNQPQHF.

CDR3 bases: TGTGCCAGCAGCCCAACAGGACGCGGTGGAAACACCATATATTTT. Encoded protein: CASSPTGRGGNTIYF. This chain uses TRBV27 with TRBJ1-3; D may be TRBD1 (5 bases). V lost 6 bases, J lost 3 bases, and 15 bases lay in between. CDR3 size: 15 residues. Germline assignment: CDR1 MNHEY and CDR2 SMNVEV (reference sequence).

The chain carries TRBV5-1 and TRBJ2-7, with D tentatively TRBD2 (6 bases). Between the trimmed V and J ends, which lost 1 base and 5 bases, there was a span of 19 bases. The CDR3 runs to 16 residues. Germline assignment: CDR1 SGHRS and CDR2 YFSETQ. DNA for the CDR3: TGCGCCAGCAGCTTGTTCGGTGGGAGGCCGAAAAACGAGCAGTACTTC. This translates into CASSLFGGRPKNEQYF.

This chain links TRBV7-3 with TRBJ2-2; D might be TRBD2 (6 bases). V was trimmed by 5 bases and J by 4 bases, leaving 14 bases between them. Germline CDR1 and CDR2: SGHTA and FQGTGA. This CDR3 is built from 15 residues. This CDR3 is CASSPPGGFTGELFF. DNA of the CDR3: TGTGCCAGCAGCCCCCCTGGGGGGTTCACCGGGGAGCTGTTTTTT. Full variable domain (rest looked up from reference TRBV7-3 and TRBJ2-2): GAGVSQTPSNKVTEKGKYVELRCDPISGHTALYWYRQSLGQGPEFLIYFQGTGAADDSGLPNDRFFAVRPEGSVSTLKIQRTERGDSAVYLCASSPPGGFTGELFFGEGSRLTVL.

This clone was observed a single time. The identical CDR3 is also encoded by other nucleotide sequences in the sample. The J gene is TRBJ1-3, the V gene TRBV30; D call uncertain. CDR3 length equals 14 residues. The germline gives CDR1 GTSNPN, CDR2 SVGIG (reference sequence). Trimming left V 0 bases short and J 0 bases short, with 6 bases between. The CDR3 here is CAWSVGSSGNTIYF. For the CDR3, the DNA is TGTGCCTGGAGTGTGGGGAGCTCTGGAAACACCATATATTTT.

On this clone itself: In the same sample, other DNA sequences code for this CDR3. The V call is TRBV28, the J call TRBJ2-3; 8 bases line up with TRBD1. V trimming: 4 bases; J trimming: 1 base; junction bases outside the gene matches: 4. The CDR3 sequence is 15 residues long. From germline, CDR1 is MDHEN and CDR2 SYDVKM. The CDR3 spells CASSSPGQGTDTQYF. The CDR3, as DNA: TGTGCCAGCAGTTCCCCGGGACAGGGCACAGATACGCAGTATTTT. The full variable domain, in which reference TRBV28 and TRBJ2-3 provide the parts outside the CDR3, is DVKVTQSSRYLVKRTGEKVFLECVQDMDHENMFWYRQDPGLGLRLIYFSYDVKMKEKGDIPEGYSVSREKKERFSLILESASTNQTSMYLCASSSPGQGTDTQYFGPGTRLTVL.

This sequence joins TRBV28 and TRBJ2-7; maybe TRBD1 (5 bases). V was shortened by 7 bases and J by 3 bases, with 10 bases between the two germline ends. This CDR3 contains 12 residues. Germline V gene lookup returns CDR1 MDHEN and CDR2 SYDVKM. CDR3 nucleotide sequence: TGTGCCAGCAAATCTCAGGGCTACGAGCAGTACTTC. It yields the protein CASKSQGYEQYF.

This chain connects TRBV9 to TRBJ1-3; maybe TRBD1 (6 bases). Trimming pared 3 bases from V and 2 bases from J, leaving 15 bases between. CDR1 is SGDLS, CDR2 YYNGEE, per germline. This CDR3 is 16 amino acids long. The CDR3 sequence: CASSANPGHPGNTIYF. CDR3 nucleotide sequence: TGTGCCAGCAGCGCCAATCCGGGACACCCTGGAAACACCATATATTTT.

As concerns this clone: This same CDR3 is encoded by further DNA sequences in the sample. V gene TRBV5-1 combines with J gene TRBJ2-1, with D hard to call. The CDR3 runs 15 residues. Germline V gene lookup returns CDR1 SGHRS and CDR2 YFSETQ. V lost 1 base and J lost 0, with 8 bases in between. In nucleotides, the CDR3 is TGCGCCAGCAGCTTGACTTTCTCCTCCTACAATGAGCAGTTCTTC. This encodes CASSLTFSSYNEQFF.